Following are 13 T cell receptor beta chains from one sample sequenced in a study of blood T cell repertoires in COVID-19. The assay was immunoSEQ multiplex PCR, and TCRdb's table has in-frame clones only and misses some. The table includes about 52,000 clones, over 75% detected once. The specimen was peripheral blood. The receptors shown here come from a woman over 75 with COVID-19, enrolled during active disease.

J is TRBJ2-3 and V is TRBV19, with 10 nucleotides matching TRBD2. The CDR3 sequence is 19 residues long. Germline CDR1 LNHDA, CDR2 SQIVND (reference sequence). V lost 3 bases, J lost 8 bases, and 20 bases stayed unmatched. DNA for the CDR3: TGTGCCAGTAGTATGTTCCACGATGTTAGCGGGAGGAGGTGGCGTACGCAGTATTTT. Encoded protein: CASSMFHDVSGRRWRTQYF.

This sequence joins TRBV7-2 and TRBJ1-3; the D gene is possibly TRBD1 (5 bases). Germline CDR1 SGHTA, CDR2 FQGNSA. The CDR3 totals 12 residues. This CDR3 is CASGGSGNTIYF. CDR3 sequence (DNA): TGTGCGTCCGGGGGCTCTGGAAACACCATATATTTT.

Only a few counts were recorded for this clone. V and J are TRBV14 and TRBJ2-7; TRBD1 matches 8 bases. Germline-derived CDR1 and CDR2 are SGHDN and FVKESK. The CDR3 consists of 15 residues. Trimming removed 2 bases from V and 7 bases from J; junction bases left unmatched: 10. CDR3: CASSQLKTGVGEQYF. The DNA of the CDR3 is TGTGCCAGCAGCCAACTAAAGACAGGGGTCGGGGAGCAGTACTTC.

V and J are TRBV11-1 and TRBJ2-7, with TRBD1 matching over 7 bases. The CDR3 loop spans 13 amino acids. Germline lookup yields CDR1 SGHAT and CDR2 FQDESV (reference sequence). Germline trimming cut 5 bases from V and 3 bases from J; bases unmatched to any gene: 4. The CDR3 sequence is CASSRDRDYEQYF. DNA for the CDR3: TGTGCCAGCAGCCGCGACAGGGACTACGAGCAGTACTTC.

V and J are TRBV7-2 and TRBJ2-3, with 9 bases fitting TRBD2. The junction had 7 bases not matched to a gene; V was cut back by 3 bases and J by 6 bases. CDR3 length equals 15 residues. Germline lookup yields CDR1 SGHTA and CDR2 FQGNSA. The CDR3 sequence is CASSFSGGFVDTQYF. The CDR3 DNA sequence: TGTGCCAGCAGCTTTAGCGGGGGCTTTGTTGATACGCAGTATTTT.

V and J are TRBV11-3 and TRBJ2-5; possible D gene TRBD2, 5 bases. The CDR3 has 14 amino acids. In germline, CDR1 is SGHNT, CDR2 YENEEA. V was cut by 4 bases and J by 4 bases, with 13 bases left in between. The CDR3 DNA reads TGTGCCAGCAGCTCCCGGGGAGACGGAGAGACCCAGTACTTC. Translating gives CASSSRGDGETQYF. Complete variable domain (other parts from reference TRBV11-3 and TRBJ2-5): EAGVVQSPRYKIIEKKQPVAFWCNPISGHNTLYWYLQNLGQGPELLIRYENEEAVDDSQLPKDRFSAERLKGVDSTLKIQPAELGDSAVYLCASSSRGDGETQYFGPGTRLLVL.

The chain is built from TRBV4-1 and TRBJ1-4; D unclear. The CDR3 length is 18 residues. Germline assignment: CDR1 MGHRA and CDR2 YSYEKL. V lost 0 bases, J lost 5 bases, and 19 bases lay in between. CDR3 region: CASSQDDPRSSRNEKLFF. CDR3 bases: TGCGCCAGCAGCCAAGATGATCCTCGGAGCAGCAGAAATGAAAAACTGTTTTTT.

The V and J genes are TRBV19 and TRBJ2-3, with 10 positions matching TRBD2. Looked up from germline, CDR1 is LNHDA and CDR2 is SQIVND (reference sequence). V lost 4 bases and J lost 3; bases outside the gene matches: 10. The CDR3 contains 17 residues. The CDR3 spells CASSRRAGGPGTDTQYF. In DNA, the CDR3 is TGTGCCAGTAGTAGGAGAGCGGGAGGGCCAGGGACAGATACGCAGTATTTT.

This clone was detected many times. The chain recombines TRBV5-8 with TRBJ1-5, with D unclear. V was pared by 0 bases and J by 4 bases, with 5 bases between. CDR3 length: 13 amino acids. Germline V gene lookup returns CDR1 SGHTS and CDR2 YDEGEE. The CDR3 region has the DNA TGTGCCAGCAGCTTGGCGGGTAATCAGCCCCAGCATTTT. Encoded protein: CASSLAGNQPQHF.

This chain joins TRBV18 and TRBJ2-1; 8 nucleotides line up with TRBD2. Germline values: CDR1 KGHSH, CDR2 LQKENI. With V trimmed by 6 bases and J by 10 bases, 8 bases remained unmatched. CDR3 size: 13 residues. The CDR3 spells CASSFGGGLEQFF. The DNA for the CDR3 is TGTGCCAGCTCTTTCGGGGGGGGCCTCGAGCAGTTCTTC.

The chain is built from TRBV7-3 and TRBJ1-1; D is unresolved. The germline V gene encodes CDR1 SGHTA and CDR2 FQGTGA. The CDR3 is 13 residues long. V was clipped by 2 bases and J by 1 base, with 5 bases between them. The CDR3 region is CASSLGKNTEAFF. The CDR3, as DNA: TGTGCCAGCAGCTTAGGCAAGAACACTGAAGCTTTCTTT.

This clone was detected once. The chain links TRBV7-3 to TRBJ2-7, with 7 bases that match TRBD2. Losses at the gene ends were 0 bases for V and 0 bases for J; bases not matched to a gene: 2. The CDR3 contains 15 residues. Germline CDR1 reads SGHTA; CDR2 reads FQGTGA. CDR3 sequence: CASSLTGGGSYEQYF. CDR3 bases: TGTGCCAGCAGCTTAACGGGCGGGGGCTCCTACGAGCAGTACTTC.

CDR3 in amino acids: CASSHRGGMLYEQYF. The CDR3 DNA reads as TGTGCCAGCAGCCATCGGGGTGGCATGCTCTACGAGCAGTACTTC. This rearrangement joins TRBV3-1 (or the pseudogene TRBV3-2) to TRBJ2-7; D is possibly TRBD2 (5 bases). The CDR3 totals 15 residues. Germline V gene lookup returns CDR1 LGHDT and CDR2 YNNKEL (reference sequence). The V end was cut by 3 bases, the J end by 3 bases, with 15 bases between.